One and the same sample provided the 27 T cell receptor beta chains below, sequenced in a study of T cell repertoires in cytomegalovirus infection. Each CDR3 protein gets one entry after TCRdb re-called the reads with MiXCR. Seen here are about a million distinct CDR3 sequences, 30% to 40% observed once, and the top ten hold over 10%. Antigens for these TCRs are unknown. The sample in question was cultured CD8+ T cells from PBMCs, obtained from culture after CMV antigen stimulation. These receptors all come from a human donor in good health (CMV status not recorded). Some clones in this sample may be carry-over from other donors' samples.

This sequence joins TRBV29-1 and TRBJ1-4; D may be TRBD1 (6 bases). V lost 4 bases, J lost 0 bases, and 15 bases lay in between. This CDR3 is 16 amino acids long. Germline assignment: CDR1 SQVTM and CDR2 ANQGSEA. CDR3 in DNA: TGCAGCGTTGTGGATGGACAGCCCCCAACTAATGAAAAACTGTTTTTT. Translation gives CSVVDGQPPTNEKLFF.

The chain carries TRBV12-3 or TRBV12-4 and TRBJ1-6, with D possibly TRBD1 on 5 matching bases. The CDR3 contains 14 residues. The V end lost 3 bases, the J end lost 8 bases, and 11 bases lay between the germline ends. The CDR3 DNA reads TGTGCCAGCAGTTTCCCAGGGCCGTATTCACCCCTCCACTTT. It codes for CASSFPGPYSPLHF.

This clonotype has more than one count but fewer than ten. V and J are TRBV4-1 and TRBJ1-4; TRBD1 agrees at 7 bases. V shed 0 bases and J 5 bases; nucleotides not matched to a gene: 3. Germline loops: CDR1 MGHRA, CDR2 YSYEKL. There are 15 residues in the CDR3. The CDR3 protein is CASSQEGQLNEKLFF. The CDR3 region has the DNA TGCGCCAGCAGCCAAGAGGGACAGTTGAATGAAAAACTGTTTTTT.

The gene calls are TRBV4-1 and TRBJ2-7; 7 bases are a match to TRBD1. Per the germline V gene, CDR1 is MGHRA and CDR2 is YSYEKL. The CDR3 has 14 residues. Trimming took 1 base from V and 2 from J; bases not matched to a gene: 2. The CDR3 sequence is CASSQATGTYEQYF. The CDR3 nucleotides read TGCGCCAGCAGCCAAGCGACAGGGACCTACGAGCAGTACTTC.

This clonotype came up many times. The rearrangement links TRBV6-2 or TRBV6-3 to TRBJ1-1, with D maybe TRBD1 (5 bases). Per the germline V gene, CDR1 is MNHEY and CDR2 is SVGEGT. There are 12 residues in the CDR3. Trimming stripped 2 bases from V and 8 bases from J, with 9 bases between. In nucleotides, the CDR3 is TGTGCCAGCAGTTACCCCAGGGCGGAAGCTTTCTTT. This codes for CASSYPRAEAFF.

V is TRBV19 and J is TRBJ2-2; D is undetermined. Germline assignment: CDR1 LNHDA and CDR2 SQIVND (reference sequence). The CDR3 runs 13 residues. Trimming pared 7 bases from V and 3 bases from J, leaving 9 bases between. CDR3 region: CASTGSYTGELFF. CDR3 coding DNA: TGTGCCAGTACGGGCTCGTACACCGGGGAGCTGTTTTTT.

This clonotype was seen at least ten times. CDR3 amino acids: CASSLGQSAGNEQFF. DNA for the CDR3: TGTGCCAGCAGCTTAGGACAGTCCGCGGGGAATGAGCAGTTCTTC. The chain employs TRBV7-6 and TRBJ2-1, with D possibly TRBD2 on 6 matching bases. Per germline, CDR1 SGHVS and CDR2 FNYEAQ. The CDR3 spans 15 residues. Trimming shortened V by 1 base and J by 7 bases, and 14 bases separated the two germline ends.

The chain couples TRBV28 to TRBJ1-4; D unclear. Germline assignment: CDR1 MDHEN and CDR2 SYDVKM. This CDR3 region has 16 residues. The ends were cut back, 4 bases at V and 5 bases at J, with 17 bases in the middle. DNA of the CDR3: TGTGCCAGCAGTTATAGAATCCGGACCACCAATGAAAAACTGTTTTTT. Its protein product is CASSYRIRTTNEKLFF.

This clonotype was recorded many times. The V gene is TRBV12-3 or TRBV12-4, the J gene TRBJ2-7; 11 nucleotides align to TRBD1. The CDR3 extends over 12 amino acids. Unmatched junction bases numbered 3, after V lost 5 bases and J lost 9 bases. The CDR3 nucleotides are TGTGCCAGCAGTCCCGGGACAGGGGGGCAGTACGTC. Amino acids: CASSPGTGGQYV.

CDR3 nucleotide sequence: TGCGCCAGCAGCCTTTCGCAGGGGGACTCCTACAATGAGCAGTTCTTC. Its translation: CASSLSQGDSYNEQFF. The rearrangement joins TRBV4-1 to TRBJ2-1; TRBD1 matches at 7 bases. CDR1 is MGHRA and CDR2 is YSYEKL in the germline V gene. The CDR3 is 16 amino acids. J lost 0 bases, V lost 4 bases, and 6 bases had no gene match.

The genes are TRBV19 and TRBJ2-3; D is ambiguous. Trimming pared 0 bases from V and 0 bases from J, leaving 7 bases between. Germline CDR1 LNHDA, CDR2 SQIVND (reference sequence). This CDR3 is built from 15 residues. This CDR3 is CASSIDLESTDTQYF. The DNA of the CDR3 is TGTGCCAGTAGTATAGATCTTGAGAGCACAGATACGCAGTATTTT.

Of note for this clonotype: A junction boundary mismatches the germline segment, possibly from a read error. The J gene is TRBJ2-3, the V gene TRBV5-1; 7 bases align to TRBD1. The CDR3 loop spans 15 amino acids. The V gene's germline CDR1 is SGHRS and CDR2 YFSETQ. CDR3 in amino acids: CVSSLDRSLTDTQYF. The CDR3 coding sequence is TGCGTCAGCAGCTTGGACAGGTCCCTCACAGATACGCAGTATTTT.

The rearrangement joins TRBV6-1 to TRBJ2-3; the match to TRBD2 covers 11 bases. The CDR3 spans 20 residues. J gave up 0 bases and V 5 bases, and 16 bases lay outside the gene matches. The germline gives CDR1 MNHNS, CDR2 SASEGT. The CDR3 here is CASSLLTRLAGTTSTDTQYF. In nucleotides, the CDR3 is TGTGCCAGCAGTCTCCTAACCAGACTAGCGGGGACCACTAGCACAGATACGCAGTATTTT.

Only a few counts were recorded for this clonotype. The chain has TRBV4-2 and TRBJ2-7, with D perhaps TRBD2 (5 bases). The CDR3 covers 16 residues. Trimming left V 1 base short and J 1 base short, with 14 bases between. Germline values: CDR1 LGHNA, CDR2 YNFKEQ. The CDR3 DNA reads TGTGCCAGCAGCCAAGCCGGGGATATTAGTTCCTACGAGCAGTACTTC. Encoded protein: CASSQAGDISSYEQYF.

This clonotype was seen repeatedly, ten times or more. The V gene is TRBV7-2, the J gene TRBJ1-1; D unresolved. The germline gives CDR1 SGHTA, CDR2 FQGNSA. The length of the CDR3 is 12 residues. Deletions cut 3 bases from V and 6 bases from J, with 8 bases between. CDR3 sequence (DNA): TGTGCCAGCAGCTTTTACTGGGCTGAAGCTTTCTTT. Its protein product is CASSFYWAEAFF.

V and J are TRBV3-1 and TRBJ1-3; D remains unclear. The V gene lost 4 bases and the J gene lost 2 bases, with 9 bases spanning the gap. Germline V CDR1 and CDR2: LGHDT, YNNKEL (reference sequence). CDR3 length: 14 amino acids. Written as DNA, the CDR3 is TGTGCCAGCAGCCCAAGAAGAACTGGAAACACCATATATTTT. It encodes CASSPRRTGNTIYF. Drawing the rest from reference TRBV3-1 and TRBJ1-3, the complete variable domain is DTAVSQTPKYLVTQMGNDKSIKCEQNLGHDTMYWYKQDSKKFLKIMFSYNNKELIINETVPNRFSPKSPDKAHLNLHINSLELGDSAVYFCASSPRRTGNTIYFGEGSWLTVV.

At least ten counts were recorded for this clonotype. The chain is built from TRBV7-9 and TRBJ1-5, with D perhaps TRBD1 (6 bases). Trimming took off 3 bases at V and 2 bases at J, with 8 bases between the two ends. Germline values: CDR1 SEHNR, CDR2 FQNEAQ (reference sequence). This CDR3 comprises 14 residues. The CDR3 DNA reads as TGTGCCAGCAGCTTTGCAGGGGGCAATCAGCCCCAGCATTTT. It specifies CASSFAGGNQPQHF.

This clonotype was recorded many times. The V call is TRBV7-9, the J call TRBJ2-1; 10 bases fit TRBD2. In germline, CDR1 is SEHNR, CDR2 FQNEAQ (reference sequence). The CDR3 contains 16 residues. V shed 3 bases and J 7 bases; nucleotides not matched to a gene: 9. CDR3 sequence (DNA): TGTGCCAGCAGCTTTGGGCCAGCGGGGGGGAGAAATGAGCAGTTCTTC. It is translated as CASSFGPAGGRNEQFF.

The J gene is TRBJ1-4, the V gene TRBV19; D unresolved. Germline CDR1 reads LNHDA; CDR2 reads SQIVND (reference sequence). Trimming removed 5 bases at V and 5 bases at J, with 15 bases between. The CDR3 covers 15 residues. The CDR3 here is CASSLGPRSNEKLFF. The CDR3 region has the DNA TGTGCCAGTAGTCTCGGACCAAGGAGCAATGAAAAACTGTTTTTT.

The table lists this clonotype with a few counts. The V call is TRBV19, the J call TRBJ1-1; perhaps TRBD1 as D (6 bases). The CDR3 contains 14 residues. Germline CDR1 LNHDA, CDR2 SQIVND (reference sequence). Trimming stripped 7 bases from V and 5 bases from J, with 17 bases between. The CDR3 spells CASTPRGAGTEAFF. CDR3 sequence (DNA): TGTGCCAGTACCCCGCGGGGGGCGGGAACTGAAGCTTTCTTT.

This clonotype was seen a few times. CDR3 in amino acids: CASSLARRNTEAFF. The CDR3 DNA reads TGTGCCAGCAGCTTAGCCAGGAGAAACACTGAAGCTTTCTTT. The V call is TRBV7-2, the J call TRBJ1-1; D unresolved. Germline V lookup: CDR1 SGHTA, CDR2 FQGNSA. This CDR3 is built from 14 residues. The V and J ends lost 0 bases and 2 bases respectively, with 7 bases between them.

At least ten counts were recorded for this clonotype. CDR3 DNA: TGTGCCAGCAGCCAACCGGGACAGGGGTTAGACAATGAGCAGTTCTTC. Encoded protein: CASSQPGQGLDNEQFF. The chain links TRBV7-6 to TRBJ2-1, with TRBD1 matching over 10 bases. The CDR3 is 16 residues long. The germline gives CDR1 SGHVS, CDR2 FNYEAQ. V dropped 5 bases and J dropped 5; count of bases not matched to a gene: 9.

This clonotype has a handful of counts. The gene calls are TRBV27 and TRBJ2-1; 10 bases fit TRBD2. Germline values: CDR1 MNHEY, CDR2 SMNVEV (reference sequence). Losses at the gene ends were 2 bases for V and 7 bases for J; bases not matched to a gene: 5. The CDR3 is 15 residues long. The CDR3, as DNA: TGTGCCAGCAGTTTAGTTAGCGGGGGGATTAATGAGCAGTTCTTC. This encodes CASSLVSGGINEQFF.

This clonotype was detected a few times. V usage is TRBV7-9 and J usage is TRBJ1-2; D is possibly TRBD1 (6 bases). The CDR3 runs 15 residues. Trimming removed 3 bases from V and 4 bases from J, with 15 bases in between. Per the germline V gene, CDR1 is SEHNR and CDR2 is FQNEAQ (reference sequence). The CDR3 spells CASSLGAGTGYGYTF. The CDR3 DNA reads as TGTGCCAGCAGCTTGGGGGCAGGGACGGGCTATGGCTACACCTTC.

This clonotype was seen a few times. V and J are TRBV28 and TRBJ2-7; D is unclear. CDR1 and CDR2 (germline): MDHEN, SYDVKM. Trimming removed 6 bases from V and 8 bases from J, with 17 bases in between. The CDR3 is made up of 13 amino acids. In nucleotides, the CDR3 is TGTGCCAGCAGCCCCGTGGCCCGGCGGCAGCAGTACGTC. Translating gives CASSPVARRQQYV.

This CDR3 reads CASTGTGGEKLFF. CDR3 in DNA: TGTGCCAGCACGGGGACAGGGGGAGAAAAACTGTTTTTT. The V call is TRBV28, the J call TRBJ1-4, with TRBD1 matching 11 bases. In germline, CDR1 is MDHEN, CDR2 SYDVKM. The CDR3 is 13 amino acids. The V segment lost 7 bases and the J segment 8 bases; nucleotides outside the gene matches: 3. Drawing the rest from reference TRBV28 and TRBJ1-4, the complete variable domain is DVKVTQSSRYLVKRTGEKVFLECVQDMDHENMFWYRQDPGLGLRLIYFSYDVKMKEKGDIPEGYSVSREKKERFSLILESASTNQTSMYLCASTGTGGEKLFFGSGTQLSVL.

The chain recombines TRBV20-1 with TRBJ2-7, with TRBD1 matching over 8 bases. CDR3 size: 14 residues. After removal of 6 bases from V and 0 bases from J, the junction contained 7 bases not matched to a gene. The V gene's germline CDR1 is DFQATT and CDR2 SNEGSKA (reference sequence). CDR3 region: CSATGQDNSYEQYF. CDR3 DNA sequence: TGCAGTGCGACGGGACAGGATAACTCCTACGAGCAGTACTTC.